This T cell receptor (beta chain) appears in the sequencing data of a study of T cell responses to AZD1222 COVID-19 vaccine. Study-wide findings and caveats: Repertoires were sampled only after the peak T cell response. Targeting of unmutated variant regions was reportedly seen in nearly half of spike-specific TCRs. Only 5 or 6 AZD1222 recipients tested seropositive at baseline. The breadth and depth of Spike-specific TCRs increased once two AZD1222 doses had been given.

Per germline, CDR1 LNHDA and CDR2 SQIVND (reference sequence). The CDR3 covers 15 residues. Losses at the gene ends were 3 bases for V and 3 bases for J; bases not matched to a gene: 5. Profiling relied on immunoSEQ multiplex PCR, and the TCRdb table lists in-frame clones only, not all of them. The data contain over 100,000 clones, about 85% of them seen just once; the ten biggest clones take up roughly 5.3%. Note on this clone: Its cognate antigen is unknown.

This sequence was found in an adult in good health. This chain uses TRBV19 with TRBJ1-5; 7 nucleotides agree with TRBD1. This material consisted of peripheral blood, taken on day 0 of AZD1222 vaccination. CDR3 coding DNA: TGTGCCAGTAGTATGGAGGGGGCTTACAATCAGCCCCAGCATTTT. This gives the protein CASSMEGAYNQPQHF.